The rows below give T cell receptor beta chains drawn from one sample of a study of technical replicates of blood from a few donors. Clones were sequenced by immunoSEQ multiplex PCR, and TCRdb holds only the in-frame ones, with some missing. In the table there are about 69,000 clones, approximately 88% of which are singletons. The sequenced sample was PBMCs. These TCRs come from a human donor in good health. Some clones in this sample may be carry-over from other donors' samples. Both conserved end residues are part of each CDR3. The order of the fields is CDR3 DNA, CDR3 protein, J gene, D gene, clone size, V gene. The D gene is left open where the match is weak. Clone size is not always given. Where it is, it says once, few, many or a class for expanded clones.

DNA: TGCGCCAGCAGCCTACTGACAGGGGGAATTGAGACCCAGTACTTC
CDR3: CASSLLTGGIETQYF
J: TRBJ2-5
D: TRBD1
size: .
V: TRBV5-1

DNA: TGCGCCAGCAGCTGGGGACTAGCGGGAGGGCCAGGCACCGGGGAGCTGTTTTTT
CDR3: CASSWGLAGGPGTGELFF
J: TRBJ2-2
D: TRBD2
size: .
V: TRBV5-1

DNA: TGTGCCAGCACCTTTGGGCCAAACCACCCGGAAAAACTGTTTTTT
CDR3: CASTFGPNHPEKLFF
J: TRBJ1-4
D: .
size: .
V: TRBV7-9

DNA: TGTGCCAGCAGCCCAGGACGGGGCGGGAGTGGTACCGGGGAGCTGTTTTTT
CDR3: CASSPGRGGSGTGELFF
J: TRBJ2-2
D: TRBD2
size: .
V: TRBV11-2

DNA: TGTGCCAGCAAAGGTGGGATAGTAGGAGGGACCAACGTCCTGACTTTC
CDR3: CASKGGIVGGTNVLTF
J: TRBJ2-6
D: .
size: .
V: TRBV2

DNA: TGTGCCACCAGCAAGCCGGAGGACAGGGGCGGGGAGACCCAGTACTTC
CDR3: CATSKPEDRGGETQYF
J: TRBJ2-5
D: TRBD1
size: .
V: TRBV15

DNA: TGTGCCTGGGGGCCGTGGACAGGGCGGGGCGATGGCTACACCTTC
CDR3: CAWGPWTGRGDGYTF
J: TRBJ1-2
D: TRBD1
size: .
V: TRBV30

DNA: TGCGCCAGCAGCCAAGATCAAGGGACTAATCAGCCCCAGCATTTT
CDR3: CASSQDQGTNQPQHF
J: TRBJ1-5
D: .
size: .
V: TRBV4-3

DNA: TGTGCCAGCAGCCGCGGGCCGACGGGGGACACTGAAGCTTTCTTT
CDR3: CASSRGPTGDTEAFF
J: TRBJ1-1
D: .
size: once
V: TRBV4-2

DNA: TGTGCCGCCAGGCACCCCGGGACAGGGCCTCGAGAGCAGTACTTC
CDR3: CAARHPGTGPREQYF
J: TRBJ2-7
D: TRBD1
size: .
V: TRBV19

DNA: TGTGCCAGCAGTCCATCTTGGCGGGGGGCCAGCAATCAGCCCCAGCATTTT
CDR3: CASSPSWRGASNQPQHF
J: TRBJ1-5
D: .
size: .
V: TRBV28

DNA: TGTGCCAGCAGCCCAGACAGGGGCAGGTCCTACGAGCAGTACTTC
CDR3: CASSPDRGRSYEQYF
J: TRBJ2-7
D: TRBD1
size: once
V: TRBV7-2

DNA: TGTGCCAGCAAGCGGGAGCCGAACACTGAAGCTTTCTTT
CDR3: CASKREPNTEAFF
J: TRBJ1-1
D: .
size: .
V: TRBV19

DNA: TGTGCCAGCAGCCCGGAAATGGGACAGCCCTATGGCTACACCTTC
CDR3: CASSPEMGQPYGYTF
J: TRBJ1-2
D: TRBD1
size: .
V: TRBV5-6

DNA: TGTGCCAGCAGTGTTAGCGGGAAGGGGACAGATACGCAGTATTTT
CDR3: CASSVSGKGTDTQYF
J: TRBJ2-3
D: TRBD2
size: .
V: TRBV2

DNA: TGCGCCAGCAGCTTTAGGGCAGGGGGCCCTGAGCAGTTCTTC
CDR3: CASSFRAGGPEQFF
J: TRBJ2-1
D: TRBD1
size: few
V: TRBV5-1

DNA: TGTGCCAGTAGTTGGACTAGCGGGGGCCCCTACGAGCAGTACTTC
CDR3: CASSWTSGGPYEQYF
J: TRBJ2-7
D: TRBD2
size: .
V: TRBV19

DNA: TGTGCCAGCAGCCCTCAGGCCACTTCACCCCTCCACTTT
CDR3: CASSPQATSPLHF
J: TRBJ1-6
D: .
size: .
V: TRBV5-4

DNA: TGCGCCAGCAGCCCCGGGGTGGCGGGAGAGACCCAGTACTTC
CDR3: CASSPGVAGETQYF
J: TRBJ2-5
D: .
size: .
V: TRBV5-1

DNA: TGTGCCTGGGGCGGGAGGGTTCTCACAGATACGCAGTATTTT
CDR3: CAWGGRVLTDTQYF
J: TRBJ2-3
D: TRBD2
size: .
V: TRBV30

DNA: TGTGCCAGCAGCTCGACAGGTAGCACTGAAGCTTTCTTT
CDR3: CASSSTGSTEAFF
J: TRBJ1-1
D: .
size: .
V: TRBV7-9

DNA: TGTGCCAGCAGCTTCCCGGGGGTTGACTATGGCTACACCTTC
CDR3: CASSFPGVDYGYTF
J: TRBJ1-2
D: .
size: .
V: TRBV5-8

DNA: TGTGCCAGCAGCCAAGGCGTGGGACTAGCGGGAGGGAACGAGCAGTACTTC
CDR3: CASSQGVGLAGGNEQYF
J: TRBJ2-7
D: TRBD2
size: .
V: TRBV4-2

DNA: TGTGCCAGCAGCGTTGGGGGGACGGGCAATCAGCCCCAGCATTTT
CDR3: CASSVGGTGNQPQHF
J: TRBJ1-5
D: .
size: .
V: TRBV9

DNA: TGTGCCAGCTCTTATAACCCAACGAGATCCTACGAGCAGTACTTC
CDR3: CASSYNPTRSYEQYF
J: TRBJ2-7
D: .
size: .
V: TRBV6-8

DNA: TGTGCCAGCAGCTCGACAGGGCTGGATGGCTACACCTTC
CDR3: CASSSTGLDGYTF
J: TRBJ1-2
D: TRBD1
size: .
V: TRBV7-2

DNA: TGTGCCAGCAGTGAAAGTAGCCTAGCGGGAGGAAATGAGCAGTTCTTC
CDR3: CASSESSLAGGNEQFF
J: TRBJ2-1
D: TRBD2
size: .
V: TRBV2

DNA: TGTGCCAGCAGTGAACTAGCGGGAGGTCGGGAGACCCAGTACTTC
CDR3: CASSELAGGRETQYF
J: TRBJ2-5
D: TRBD2
size: .
V: TRBV6-1

DNA: TGTGCCAGCAGTGATCCCAGACTAGCCTCTACGCAGTATTTT
CDR3: CASSDPRLASTQYF
J: TRBJ2-3
D: TRBD2
size: once
V: TRBV2

DNA: TGTGCCAGCAGCCCTCCGGGGCGGGATGGTACAGATACGCAGTATTTT
CDR3: CASSPPGRDGTDTQYF
J: TRBJ2-3
D: .
size: .
V: TRBV7-9

DNA: TGTGCCAGCAGCTTGTGGCAGGACCGGGGGGATGAGCAGTTCTTC
CDR3: CASSLWQDRGDEQFF
J: TRBJ2-1
D: TRBD2
size: .
V: TRBV7-9

DNA: TGTGCCAGCAGCCTACAGGGAAACTATGGCTACACCTTC
CDR3: CASSLQGNYGYTF
J: TRBJ1-2
D: .
size: .
V: TRBV9

DNA: TGCAGCGTTGATCGCGGAGGCGGGGAGACCCAGTACTTC
CDR3: CSVDRGGGETQYF
J: TRBJ2-5
D: .
size: .
V: TRBV29-1

DNA: TGTGCCAGCAGCGTCCTTGGGGGCGGCTACACCTTC
CDR3: CASSVLGGGYTF
J: TRBJ1-2
D: .
size: .
V: TRBV9

DNA: TGTGCCAGCAGCTTAACGGCGGGGGAAAAACTGTTTTTT
CDR3: CASSLTAGEKLFF
J: TRBJ1-4
D: .
size: once
V: TRBV7-9

DNA: TGTGCCAGTAGTGGGGACAGGGATGCGGAGACCCAGTACTTC
CDR3: CASSGDRDAETQYF
J: TRBJ2-5
D: TRBD1
size: .
V: TRBV19

DNA: TGCAGCGTAATTGCCGGGACAGTCTCTGGAAACACCATATATTTT
CDR3: CSVIAGTVSGNTIYF
J: TRBJ1-3
D: TRBD1
size: .
V: TRBV29-1

DNA: TGTGCCAGCTCACCCGGGACAGTGGAGGGCTCTGGGGCCAACGTCCTGACTTTC
CDR3: CASSPGTVEGSGANVLTF
J: TRBJ2-6
D: .
size: .
V: TRBV18

DNA: TGTGCCAGCAGTTACTCCCCGCTGACTGGCTCCTACGAGCAGTACTTC
CDR3: CASSYSPLTGSYEQYF
J: TRBJ2-7
D: .
size: .
V: TRBV6-5

DNA: TGTGCCAGCAGCTTAATCGCGGGGGGACGCGAGCAGTACTTC
CDR3: CASSLIAGGREQYF
J: TRBJ2-7
D: TRBD2
size: .
V: TRBV7-6

DNA: TGTGCCAGCAGCAATGGTGTAGCTGAGACCCAGTACTTC
CDR3: CASSNGVAETQYF
J: TRBJ2-5
D: .
size: .
V: TRBV7-9

DNA: TGTGCCAGCAGCAAAAGCCGGGACAGGGGTTACGCTTTCTTT
CDR3: CASSKSRDRGYAFF
J: TRBJ1-1
D: .
size: few
V: TRBV21-1

DNA: TGCGCCAGCAGCCCGGGGTCGGAAGAGACCCAGTACTTC
CDR3: CASSPGSEETQYF
J: TRBJ2-5
D: .
size: .
V: TRBV5-1